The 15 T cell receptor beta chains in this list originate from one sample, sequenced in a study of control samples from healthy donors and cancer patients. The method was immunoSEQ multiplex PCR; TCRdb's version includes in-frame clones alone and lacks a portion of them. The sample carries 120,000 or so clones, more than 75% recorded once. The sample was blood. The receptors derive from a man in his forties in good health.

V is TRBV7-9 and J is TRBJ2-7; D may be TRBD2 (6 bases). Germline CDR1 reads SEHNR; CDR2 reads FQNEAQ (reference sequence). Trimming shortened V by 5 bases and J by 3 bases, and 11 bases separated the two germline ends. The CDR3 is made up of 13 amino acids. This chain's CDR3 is CASSPGTYYEQYF. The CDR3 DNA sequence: TGTGCCAGCAGCCCTGGGACTTACTACGAGCAGTACTTC.

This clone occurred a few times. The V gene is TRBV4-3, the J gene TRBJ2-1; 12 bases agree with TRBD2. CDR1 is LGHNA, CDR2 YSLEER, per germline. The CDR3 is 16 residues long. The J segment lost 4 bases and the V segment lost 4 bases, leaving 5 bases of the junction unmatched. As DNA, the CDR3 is TGCGCCAGCAGCCTCTCAGGACTAGCGGGGTACAATGAGCAGTTCTTC. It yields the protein CASSLSGLAGYNEQFF.

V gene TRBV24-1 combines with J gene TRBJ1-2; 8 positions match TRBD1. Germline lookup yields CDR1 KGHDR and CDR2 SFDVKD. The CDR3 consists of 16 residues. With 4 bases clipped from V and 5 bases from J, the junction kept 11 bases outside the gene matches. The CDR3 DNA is TGTGCCACCAGTGAACCTTCCGGACAGGGAGAATATGGCTACACCTTC. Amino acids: CATSEPSGQGEYGYTF.

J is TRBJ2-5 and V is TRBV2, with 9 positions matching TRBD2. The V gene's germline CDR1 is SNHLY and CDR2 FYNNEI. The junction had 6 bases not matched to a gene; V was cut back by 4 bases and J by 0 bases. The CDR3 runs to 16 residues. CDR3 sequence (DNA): TGTGCCAGCAGTGGGGGACTAGCACGGTACCAAGAGACCCAGTACTTC. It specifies CASSGGLARYQETQYF.

The CDR3 DNA sequence: TGTGCCAGTAGTGTGGACAGGGCCACCTACAATGAGCAGTTCTTC. Its protein product is CASSVDRATYNEQFF. The chain links TRBV19 to TRBJ2-1; 8 positions agree with TRBD1. CDR3 length equals 15 residues. Germline V gives CDR1 LNHDA, CDR2 SQIVND (reference sequence). Trimming took 5 bases from V and 2 from J; bases not matched to a gene: 5.

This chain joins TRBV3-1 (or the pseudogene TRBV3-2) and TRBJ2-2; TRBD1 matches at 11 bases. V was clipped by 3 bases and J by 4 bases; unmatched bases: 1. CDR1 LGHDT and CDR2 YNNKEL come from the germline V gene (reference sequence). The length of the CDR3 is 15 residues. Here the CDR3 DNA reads TGTGCCAGCAGCCAGGGGACAGGGGGCACCGGGGAGCTGTTTTTT. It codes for CASSQGTGGTGELFF.

CDR3 coding DNA: TGTGCCAGTAGTATGTCGGCAGGTTGGGGCAGCACAGATACGCAGTATTTT. Its protein product is CASSMSAGWGSTDTQYF. V usage is TRBV19 and J usage is TRBJ2-3; D is perhaps TRBD1 (5 bases). V was shortened by 3 bases and J by 0 bases, with 16 bases between the two germline ends. Germline V gene sequence: CDR1 LNHDA, CDR2 SQIVND (reference sequence). CDR3 size: 17 residues.

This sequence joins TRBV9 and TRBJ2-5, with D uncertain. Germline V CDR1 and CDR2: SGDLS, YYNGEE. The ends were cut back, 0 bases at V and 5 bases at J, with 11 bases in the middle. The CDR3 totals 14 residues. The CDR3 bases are TGTGCCAGCAGCGTAGACCCAGTCGAGGAGACCCAGTACTTC. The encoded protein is CASSVDPVEETQYF.

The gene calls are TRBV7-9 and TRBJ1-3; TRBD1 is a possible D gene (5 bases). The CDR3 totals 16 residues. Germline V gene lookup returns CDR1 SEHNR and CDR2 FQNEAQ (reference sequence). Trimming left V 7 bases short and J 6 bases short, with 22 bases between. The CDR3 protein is CASTFLLQGVANTIYF. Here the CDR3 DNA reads TGTGCCAGCACTTTCCTCCTGCAGGGAGTCGCAAACACCATATATTTT.

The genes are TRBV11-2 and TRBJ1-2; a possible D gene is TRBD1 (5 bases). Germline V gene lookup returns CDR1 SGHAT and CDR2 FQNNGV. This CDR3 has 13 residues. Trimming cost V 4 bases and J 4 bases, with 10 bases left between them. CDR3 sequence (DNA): TGTGCCAGCAGCTCAGGGACTCCCTATGGCTACACCTTC. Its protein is CASSSGTPYGYTF.

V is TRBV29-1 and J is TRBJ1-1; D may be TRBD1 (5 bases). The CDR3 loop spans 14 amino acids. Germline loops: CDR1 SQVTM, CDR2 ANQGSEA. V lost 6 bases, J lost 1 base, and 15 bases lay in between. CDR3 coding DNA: TGCAGCGTCTCTACATTTGGACAGAACACTGAAGCTTTCTTT. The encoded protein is CSVSTFGQNTEAFF.

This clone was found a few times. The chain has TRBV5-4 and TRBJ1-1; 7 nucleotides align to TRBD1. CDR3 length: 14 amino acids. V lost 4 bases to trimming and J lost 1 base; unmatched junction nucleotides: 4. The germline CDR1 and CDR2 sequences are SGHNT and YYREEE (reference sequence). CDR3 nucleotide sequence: TGTGCCAGCAGCCCCGGACAGGCGAACACTGAAGCTTTCTTT. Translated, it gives CASSPGQANTEAFF.

CDR3 coding DNA: TGTGCGACAGAGTATAGCAATCAGCCCCAGCATTTT. It yields the protein CATEYSNQPQHF. The J gene is TRBJ1-5, the V gene TRBV7-2; D is perhaps TRBD1 (5 bases). Germline V CDR1 and CDR2: SGHTA, FQGNSA. The CDR3 runs to 12 residues.

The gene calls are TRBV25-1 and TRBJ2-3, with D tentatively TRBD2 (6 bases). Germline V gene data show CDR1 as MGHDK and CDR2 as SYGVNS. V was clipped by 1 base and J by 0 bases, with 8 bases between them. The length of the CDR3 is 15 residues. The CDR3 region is CASSEWGVSTDTQYF. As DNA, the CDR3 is TGTGCCAGCAGTGAATGGGGGGTAAGCACAGATACGCAGTATTTT.

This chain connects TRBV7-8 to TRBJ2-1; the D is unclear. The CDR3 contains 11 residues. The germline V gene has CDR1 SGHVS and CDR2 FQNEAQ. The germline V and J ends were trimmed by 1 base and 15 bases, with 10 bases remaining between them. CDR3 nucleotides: TGTGCCAGCAGCTTAGGGGTAGAAGGGTTCTTC. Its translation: CASSLGVEGFF.